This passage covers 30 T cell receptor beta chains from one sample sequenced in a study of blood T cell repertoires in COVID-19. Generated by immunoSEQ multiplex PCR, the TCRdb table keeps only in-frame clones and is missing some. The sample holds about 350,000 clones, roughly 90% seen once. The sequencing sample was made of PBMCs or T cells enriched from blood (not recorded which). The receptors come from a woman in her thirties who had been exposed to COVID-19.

The CDR3 protein is CASSNTGFGYTF. The CDR3 DNA reads TGTGCCAGCAGTAACACAGGGTTTGGCTACACCTTC. This sequence joins TRBV6-5 and TRBJ1-2, with a weak D call TRBD1 (6 bases). The CDR3 extends over 12 amino acids. In germline, CDR1 is MNHEY, CDR2 SVGAGI. The V end was cut by 5 bases, the J end by 7 bases, with 11 bases between.

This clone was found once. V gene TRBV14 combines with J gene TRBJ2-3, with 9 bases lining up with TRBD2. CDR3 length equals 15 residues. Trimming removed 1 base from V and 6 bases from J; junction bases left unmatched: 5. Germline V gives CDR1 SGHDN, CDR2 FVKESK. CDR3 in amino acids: CASSQVGLAIDTQYF. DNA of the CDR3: TGTGCCAGCAGCCAAGTGGGACTAGCTATTGATACGCAGTATTTT.

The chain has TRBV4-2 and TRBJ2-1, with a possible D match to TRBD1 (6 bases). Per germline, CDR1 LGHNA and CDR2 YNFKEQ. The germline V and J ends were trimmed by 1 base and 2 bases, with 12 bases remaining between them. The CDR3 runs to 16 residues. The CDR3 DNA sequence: TGTGCCAGCAGCCAAGGGGCAGGGGAACCCTACAATGAGCAGTTCTTC. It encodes CASSQGAGEPYNEQFF.

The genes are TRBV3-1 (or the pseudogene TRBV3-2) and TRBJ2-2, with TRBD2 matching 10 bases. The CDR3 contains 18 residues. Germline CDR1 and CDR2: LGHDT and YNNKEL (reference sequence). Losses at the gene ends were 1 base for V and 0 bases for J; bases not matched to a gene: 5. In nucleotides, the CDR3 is TGTGCCAGCAGCCAAGGGACTAGCGGCTGGACGAACACCGGGGAGCTGTTTTTT. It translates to CASSQGTSGWTNTGELFF.

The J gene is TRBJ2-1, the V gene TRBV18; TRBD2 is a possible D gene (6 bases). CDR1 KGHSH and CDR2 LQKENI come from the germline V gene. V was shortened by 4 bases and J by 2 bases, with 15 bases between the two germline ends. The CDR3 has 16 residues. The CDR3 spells CASSRGTHAAYNEQFF. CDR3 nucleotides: TGTGCCAGCTCACGCGGGACCCACGCAGCCTACAATGAGCAGTTCTTC.

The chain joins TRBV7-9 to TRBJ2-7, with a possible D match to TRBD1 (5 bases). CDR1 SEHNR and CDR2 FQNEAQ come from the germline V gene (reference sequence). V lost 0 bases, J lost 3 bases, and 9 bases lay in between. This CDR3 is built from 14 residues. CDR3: CASSLAPGFYEQYF. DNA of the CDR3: TGTGCCAGCAGCTTAGCGCCAGGGTTCTACGAGCAGTACTTC. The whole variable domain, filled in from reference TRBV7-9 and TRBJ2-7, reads DTGVSQNPRHKITKRGQNVTFRCDPISEHNRLYWYRQTLGQGPEFLTYFQNEAQLEKSRLLSDRFSAERPKGSFSTLEIQRTEQGDSAMYLCASSLAPGFYEQYFGPGTRLTVT.

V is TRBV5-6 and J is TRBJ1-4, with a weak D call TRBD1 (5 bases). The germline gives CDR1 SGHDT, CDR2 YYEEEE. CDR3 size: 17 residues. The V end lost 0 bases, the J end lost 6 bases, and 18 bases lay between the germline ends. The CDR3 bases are TGTGCCAGCAGCTTGGCCCACCGGCAGGGCCCTTATGAAAAACTGTTTTTT. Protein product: CASSLAHRQGPYEKLFF. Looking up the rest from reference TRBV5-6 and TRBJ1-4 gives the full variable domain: DAGVTQSPTHLIKTRGQQVTLRCSPKSGHDTVSWYQQALGQGPQFIFQYYEEEERQRGNFPDRFSGHQFPNYSSELNVNALLLGDSALYLCASSLAHRQGPYEKLFFGSGTQLSVL.

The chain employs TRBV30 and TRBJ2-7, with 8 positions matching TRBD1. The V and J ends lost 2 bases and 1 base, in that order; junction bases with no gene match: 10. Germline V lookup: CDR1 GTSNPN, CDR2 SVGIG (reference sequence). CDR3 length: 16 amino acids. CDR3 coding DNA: TGTGCCTGGAGTACCCCCAGGACAGGGAAATCCTACGAGCAGTACTTC. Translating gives CAWSTPRTGKSYEQYF.

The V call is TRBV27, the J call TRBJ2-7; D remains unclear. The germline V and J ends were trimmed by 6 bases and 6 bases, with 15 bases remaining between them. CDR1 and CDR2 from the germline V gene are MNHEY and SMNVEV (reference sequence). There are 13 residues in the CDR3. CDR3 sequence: CASSQTSNSEQYF. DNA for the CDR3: TGTGCCAGCAGCCAAACTTCCAATAGCGAGCAGTACTTC.

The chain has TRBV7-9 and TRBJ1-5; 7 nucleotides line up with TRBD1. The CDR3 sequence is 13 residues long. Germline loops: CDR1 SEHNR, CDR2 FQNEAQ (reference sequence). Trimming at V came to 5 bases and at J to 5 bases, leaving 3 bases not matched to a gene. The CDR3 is CASSTQGDQPQHF. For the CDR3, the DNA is TGTGCCAGCAGCACTCAGGGGGATCAGCCCCAGCATTTT.

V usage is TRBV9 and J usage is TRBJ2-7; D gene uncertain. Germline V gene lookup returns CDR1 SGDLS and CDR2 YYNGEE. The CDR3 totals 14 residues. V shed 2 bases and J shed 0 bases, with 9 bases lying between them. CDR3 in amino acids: CASSVAPSSYEQYF. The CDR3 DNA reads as TGTGCCAGCAGCGTCGCCCCGAGCTCCTACGAGCAGTACTTC.

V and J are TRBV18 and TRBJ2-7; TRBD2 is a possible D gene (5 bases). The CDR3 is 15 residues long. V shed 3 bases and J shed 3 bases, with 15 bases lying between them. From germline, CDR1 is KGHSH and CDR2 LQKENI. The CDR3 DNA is TGTGCCAGCTCACCGGTTGGACTCCTGGGCTACGAGCAGTACTTC. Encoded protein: CASSPVGLLGYEQYF.

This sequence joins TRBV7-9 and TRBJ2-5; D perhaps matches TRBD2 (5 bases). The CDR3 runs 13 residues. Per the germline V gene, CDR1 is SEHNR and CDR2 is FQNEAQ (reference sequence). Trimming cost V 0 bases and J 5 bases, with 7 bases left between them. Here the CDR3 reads CASSLAGGETQYF. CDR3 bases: TGTGCCAGCAGCTTAGCTGGCGGGGAGACCCAGTACTTC.

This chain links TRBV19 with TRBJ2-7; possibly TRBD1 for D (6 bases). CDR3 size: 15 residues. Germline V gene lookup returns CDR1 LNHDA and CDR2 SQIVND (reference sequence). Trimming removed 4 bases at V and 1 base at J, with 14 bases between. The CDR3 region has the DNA TGTGCCAGTAGTACAACCCCCAGGGGTTCCTACGAGCAGTACTTC. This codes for CASSTTPRGSYEQYF.

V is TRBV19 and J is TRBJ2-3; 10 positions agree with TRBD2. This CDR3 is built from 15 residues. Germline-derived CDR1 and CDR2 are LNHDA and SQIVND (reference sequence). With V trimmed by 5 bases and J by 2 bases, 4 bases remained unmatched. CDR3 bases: TGTGCCAGTAGTCCGCTAGCGGGAGACACAGATACGCAGTATTTT. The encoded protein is CASSPLAGDTDTQYF.

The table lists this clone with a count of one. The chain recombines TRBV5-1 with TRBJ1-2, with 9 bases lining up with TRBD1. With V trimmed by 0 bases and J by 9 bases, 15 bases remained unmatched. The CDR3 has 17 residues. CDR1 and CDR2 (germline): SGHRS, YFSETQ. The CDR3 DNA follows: TGCGCCAGCAGCTTGGGACCGGGACAGGGACCTTTGAGACGCTACACCTTC. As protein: CASSLGPGQGPLRRYTF. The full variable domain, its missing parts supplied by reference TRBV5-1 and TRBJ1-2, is KAGVTQTPRYLIKTRGQQVTLSCSPISGHRSVSWYQQTPGQGLQFLFEYFSETQRNKGNFPGRFSGRQFSNSRSEMNVSTLELGDSALYLCASSLGPGQGPLRRYTFGSGTRLTVV.

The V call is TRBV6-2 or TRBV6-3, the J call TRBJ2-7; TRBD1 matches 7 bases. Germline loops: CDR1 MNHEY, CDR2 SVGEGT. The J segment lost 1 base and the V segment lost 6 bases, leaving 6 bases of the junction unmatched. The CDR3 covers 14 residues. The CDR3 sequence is CASSPTGQSYEQYF. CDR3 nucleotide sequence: TGTGCCAGCAGCCCTACGGGACAGTCCTACGAGCAGTACTTC.

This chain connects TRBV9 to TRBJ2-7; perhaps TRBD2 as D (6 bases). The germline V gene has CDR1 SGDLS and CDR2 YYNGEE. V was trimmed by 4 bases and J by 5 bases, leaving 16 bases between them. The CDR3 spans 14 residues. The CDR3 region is CASSPRTEGNEQYF. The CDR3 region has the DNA TGTGCCAGCAGCCCACGGACGGAGGGGAACGAGCAGTACTTC.

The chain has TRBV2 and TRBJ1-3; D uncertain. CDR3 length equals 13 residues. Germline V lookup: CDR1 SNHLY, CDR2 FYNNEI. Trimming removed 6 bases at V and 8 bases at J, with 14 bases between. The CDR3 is CASRIGVEDTIYF. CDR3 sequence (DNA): TGTGCCAGCAGAATTGGAGTTGAGGACACCATATATTTT.

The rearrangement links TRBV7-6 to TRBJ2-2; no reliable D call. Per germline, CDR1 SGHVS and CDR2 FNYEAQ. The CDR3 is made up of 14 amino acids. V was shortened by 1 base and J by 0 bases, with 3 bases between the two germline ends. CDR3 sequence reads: CASSLVTNTGELFF. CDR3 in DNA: TGTGCCAGCAGCTTAGTCACGAACACCGGGGAGCTGTTTTTT.

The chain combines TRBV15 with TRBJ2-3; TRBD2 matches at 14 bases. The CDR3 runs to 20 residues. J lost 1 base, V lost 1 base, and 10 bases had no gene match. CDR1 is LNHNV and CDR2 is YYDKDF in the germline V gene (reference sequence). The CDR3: CATSRAIGLAGGGGTDTQYF. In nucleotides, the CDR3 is TGTGCCACCAGCAGAGCTATCGGACTAGCGGGAGGAGGGGGCACAGATACGCAGTATTTT.

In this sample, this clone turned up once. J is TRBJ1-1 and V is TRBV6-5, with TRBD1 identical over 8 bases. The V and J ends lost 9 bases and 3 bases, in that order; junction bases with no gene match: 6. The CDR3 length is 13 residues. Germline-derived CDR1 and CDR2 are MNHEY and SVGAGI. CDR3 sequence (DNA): TGTGCCAGTGGGGGACAGGTTCACACTGAAGCTTTCTTT. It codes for CASGGQVHTEAFF.

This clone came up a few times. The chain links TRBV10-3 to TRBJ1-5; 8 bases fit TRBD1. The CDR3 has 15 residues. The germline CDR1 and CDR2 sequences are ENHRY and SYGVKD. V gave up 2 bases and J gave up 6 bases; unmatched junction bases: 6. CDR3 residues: CAISEGTGRLQPQHF. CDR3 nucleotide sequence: TGTGCCATCAGTGAGGGGACAGGCCGCCTTCAGCCCCAGCATTTT.

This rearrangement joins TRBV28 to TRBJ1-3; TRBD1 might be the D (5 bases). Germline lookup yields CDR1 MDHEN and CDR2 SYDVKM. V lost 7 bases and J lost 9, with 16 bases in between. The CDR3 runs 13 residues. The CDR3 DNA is TGTGCCAGCACCAGCGGGGCGGAGAGCACCATATATTTT. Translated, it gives CASTSGAESTIYF.

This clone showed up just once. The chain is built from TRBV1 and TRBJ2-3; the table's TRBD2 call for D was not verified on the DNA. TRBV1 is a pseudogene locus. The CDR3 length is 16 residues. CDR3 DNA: TGCACCAGCAGCAAAAGACGGGGGGGAAAGGAGGATACGCAGTATTTT. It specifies CTSSKRRGGKEDTQYF.

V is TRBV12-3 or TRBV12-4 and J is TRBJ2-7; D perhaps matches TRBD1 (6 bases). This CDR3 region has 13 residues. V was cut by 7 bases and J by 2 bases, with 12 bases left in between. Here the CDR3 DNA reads TGTGCCAGCACCCCGGACAGTCCCTACGAGCAGTACTTC. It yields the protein CASTPDSPYEQYF.

The DNA of the CDR3 is TGTGCCAGCGCAAGGCGGGAAGGGAACGAGCAGTACTTC. Protein sequence: CASARREGNEQYF. The chain is built from TRBV2 and TRBJ2-7; D perhaps matches TRBD2 (6 bases). The CDR3 has 13 residues. V dropped 8 bases and J dropped 5 bases, with 16 bases sitting between them. Per germline, CDR1 SNHLY and CDR2 FYNNEI.

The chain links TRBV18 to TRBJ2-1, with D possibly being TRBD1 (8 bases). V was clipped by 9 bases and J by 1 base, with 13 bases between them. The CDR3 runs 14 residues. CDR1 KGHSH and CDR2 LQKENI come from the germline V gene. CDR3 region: CASHRGGSYNEQFF. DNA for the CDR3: TGTGCCAGTCACAGGGGGGGGTCCTACAATGAGCAGTTCTTC.

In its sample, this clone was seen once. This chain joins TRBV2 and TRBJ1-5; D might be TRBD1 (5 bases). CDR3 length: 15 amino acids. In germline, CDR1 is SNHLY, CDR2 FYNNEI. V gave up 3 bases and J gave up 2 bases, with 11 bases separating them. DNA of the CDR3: TGTGCCAGCAGTGACGACGGGGGTGGCAATCAGCCCCAGCATTTT. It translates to CASSDDGGGNQPQHF.

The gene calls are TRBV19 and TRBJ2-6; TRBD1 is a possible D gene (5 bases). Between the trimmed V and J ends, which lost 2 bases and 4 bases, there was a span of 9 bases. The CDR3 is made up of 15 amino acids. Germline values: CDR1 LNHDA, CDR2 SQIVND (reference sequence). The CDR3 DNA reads TGTGCCAGTAGTATATCAGGGTCCGGGGCCAACGTCCTGACTTTC. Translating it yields CASSISGSGANVLTF.